One and the same sample provided the 27 T cell receptor beta chains below, sequenced in a study of identical twins. TCRdb redid the calling of the 5' RACE reads with MiXCR, one entry per CDR3 protein. The sample contains 650,000 to 750,000 distinct CDR3 sequences, less than 25% of which appear only once. The sample also formed part of further work on T cells expressing NK-cell markers.

The sample taken for sequencing was PBMCs. The receptors originated from a woman in her late teens or twenties in good health.

The CDR3 nucleotides read TGTGCCAGCAGCTCAGTAGCCGACGGGACAGATACGCAGTATTTT. This gives the protein CASSSVADGTDTQYF. This chain uses TRBV7-9 with TRBJ2-3; no definite D call. This CDR3 has 15 residues. CDR1 and CDR2 (germline): SEHNR, FQNEAQ (reference sequence). The V end was cut by 4 bases, the J end by 3 bases, with 14 bases between.

This clonotype was counted between two and nine times. The chain recombines TRBV20-1 with TRBJ1-2, with 8 positions matching TRBD1. Germline CDR1 reads DFQATT; CDR2 reads SNEGSKA (reference sequence). The J segment lost 2 bases and the V segment lost 3 bases, leaving 5 bases of the junction unmatched. The CDR3 sequence is 14 residues long. The CDR3 DNA reads as TGCAGTGCTAGTCAGACAGGGGCAAACTATGGCTACACCTTC. This sequence encodes CSASQTGANYGYTF.

The rearrangement links TRBV12-5 to TRBJ1-3; D perhaps matches TRBD1 (5 bases). The CDR3 has 15 amino acids. The germline V gene encodes CDR1 LGHNT and CDR2 FRNRAP. The V gene lost 5 bases and the J gene lost 5 bases, with 16 bases spanning the gap. This CDR3 reads CASGLGVGPRNTIYF. The CDR3 DNA reads TGTGCTAGTGGTCTAGGGGTGGGACCTAGAAACACCATATATTTT.

This chain joins TRBV20-1 and TRBJ1-2; D unresolved. V lost 5 bases, J lost 4 bases, and 8 bases lay in between. This CDR3 has 11 amino acids. The germline CDR1 and CDR2 sequences are DFQATT and SNEGSKA (reference sequence). This CDR3 reads CSAPQTYGYTF. The CDR3 coding sequence is TGCAGTGCTCCCCAGACCTATGGCTACACCTTC.

The chain recombines TRBV3-1 with TRBJ2-6, with 7 bases aligning to TRBD2. CDR1 is LGHDT and CDR2 is YNNKEL in the germline V gene (reference sequence). This CDR3 comprises 19 residues. Trimming cost V 1 base and J 0 bases; bases outside gene matches: 9. CDR3 protein: CASSQGPASGVSGANVLTF. CDR3 DNA: TGTGCCAGCAGCCAAGGTCCGGCTAGCGGAGTCTCTGGGGCCAACGTCCTGACTTTC.

The rearrangement uses TRBV9 and TRBJ2-5; a possible D gene is TRBD1 (6 bases). Germline loops: CDR1 SGDLS, CDR2 YYNGEE. This CDR3 is 14 amino acids long. The V end lost 2 bases, the J end lost 5 bases, and 13 bases lay between the germline ends. CDR3 DNA: TGTGCCAGCAGCGTGCAGGGGTCCGTCGAGACCCAGTACTTC. As protein: CASSVQGSVETQYF.

The table lists this clonotype with a few counts. The rearrangement links TRBV4-2 to TRBJ1-5, with 7 bases matching TRBD1. J was trimmed by 5 bases and V by 1 base; bases with no gene match: 5. This CDR3 is built from 15 residues. From germline, CDR1 is LGHNA and CDR2 YNFKEQ. The CDR3: CASSQGDRDHQPQHF. DNA for the CDR3: TGTGCCAGCAGCCAAGGCGACAGGGACCATCAGCCCCAGCATTTT.

This clonotype occurred a few times. The chain uses TRBV7-6 and TRBJ2-7, with 11 nucleotides matching TRBD2. Trimming at V came to 4 bases and at J to 3 bases, leaving 5 bases not matched to a gene. The CDR3 covers 15 residues. Germline loops: CDR1 SGHVS, CDR2 FNYEAQ. In DNA, the CDR3 is TGTGCCAGCAGCTCCCCCGGGACTAGCGGCTACGAGCAGTACTTC. This encodes CASSSPGTSGYEQYF.

This clonotype was picked up a small number of times. This rearrangement joins TRBV20-1 to TRBJ2-1; a weak D match, TRBD1 (6 bases). Looked up from germline, CDR1 is DFQATT and CDR2 is SNEGSKA (reference sequence). This CDR3 contains 15 residues. Between the trimmed V and J ends, which lost 0 bases and 0 bases, there was a span of 9 bases. The CDR3 sequence: CSARDGTLSYNEQFF. CDR3 bases: TGCAGTGCTAGAGATGGGACACTCTCCTACAATGAGCAGTTCTTC.

The chain recombines TRBV6-5 with TRBJ2-1, with a weak D call TRBD2 (6 bases). The CDR3 runs 15 residues. Trimming took 0 bases from V and 6 from J, leaving 12 bases between them. CDR1 and CDR2 from the germline V gene are MNHEY and SVGAGI. Here the CDR3 DNA reads TGTGCCAGCAGTTACTCTGCACGGGGGACCAATGAGCAGTTCTTC. Translating gives CASSYSARGTNEQFF.

This clonotype was seen only a few times. CDR3 in DNA: TGTGCCAGCAGCTACGGGGGATTCACAGATACGCAGTATTTT. Translated: CASSYGGFTDTQYF. This rearrangement joins TRBV7-3 to TRBJ2-3, with a weak D call TRBD2 (6 bases). The CDR3 totals 14 residues. V was clipped by 4 bases and J by 2 bases, with 10 bases between them. Germline-derived CDR1 and CDR2 are SGHTA and FQGTGA.

The V gene is TRBV6-1, the J gene TRBJ2-1, with TRBD2 matching over 12 bases. The germline V gene encodes CDR1 MNHNS and CDR2 SASEGT. Germline trimming cut 7 bases from V and 8 bases from J; bases unmatched to any gene: 9. The CDR3 has 15 amino acids. The CDR3 nucleotides read TGTGCCAGCACTCGACTAGCGGGGGAAACGGATGAGCAGTTCTTC. It yields the protein CASTRLAGETDEQFF.

The chain combines TRBV11-3 with TRBJ2-5; D is unclear. Germline CDR1 is SGHNT and CDR2 is YENEEA. Trimming removed 3 bases at V and 9 bases at J, with 8 bases between. The CDR3 sequence is 11 residues long. Written as DNA, the CDR3 is TGTGCCAGCAGCTTTCAACGGTCCCAGTACTTC. Translating it yields CASSFQRSQYF.

V is TRBV20-1 and J is TRBJ2-3; 8 bases align to TRBD1. The CDR3 spans 13 residues. The trim removed 0 bases at V and 10 bases at J, leaving 6 bases unmatched. Looked up from germline, CDR1 is DFQATT and CDR2 is SNEGSKA (reference sequence). CDR3 DNA: TGCAGTGCTAGAGACCCGGACAGGGTTTCGCAGTATTTT. This encodes CSARDPDRVSQYF.

This clonotype was seen repeatedly, ten times or more. V and J are TRBV5-1 and TRBJ1-1, with 7 bases fitting TRBD1. This CDR3 is 11 amino acids long. V was clipped by 2 bases and J by 11 bases; unmatched bases: 3. Per the germline V gene, CDR1 is SGHRS and CDR2 is YFSETQ. Here the CDR3 DNA reads TGCGCCAGCAGCTTCGGACAGGAGGCTTTCTTT. The encoded protein is CASSFGQEAFF.

The genes are TRBV6-5 and TRBJ1-1, with D possibly TRBD1 on 5 matching bases. This CDR3 is built from 17 residues. Trimming took off 2 bases at V and 1 base at J, with 17 bases between the two ends. From germline, CDR1 is MNHEY and CDR2 SVGAGI. The CDR3 protein is CASSYGDLDTQNTEAFF. DNA of the CDR3: TGTGCCAGCAGTTACGGAGATTTGGACACTCAGAACACTGAAGCTTTCTTT.

This clonotype was picked up a small number of times. V and J are TRBV5-6 and TRBJ2-1; weak D call: TRBD1 (5 bases). CDR3 length: 13 residues. The V gene lost 0 bases and the J gene lost 9 bases, with 10 bases spanning the gap. Per the germline V gene, CDR1 is SGHDT and CDR2 is YYEEEE. The CDR3: CASSLVQAREQFF. CDR3 DNA: TGTGCCAGCAGCTTGGTACAGGCCCGTGAGCAGTTCTTC.

This clonotype was counted many times. The rearrangement links TRBV10-3 to TRBJ1-5; no clear D. V was trimmed by 5 bases and J by 1 base, leaving 6 bases between them. Germline V CDR1 and CDR2: ENHRY, SYGVKD. CDR3 length equals 13 residues. CDR3 sequence (DNA): TGTGCCATCAGTTCAGGAAGCAATCAGCCCCAGCATTTT. It is translated as CAISSGSNQPQHF.

V usage is TRBV19 and J usage is TRBJ2-7; 7 nucleotides align to TRBD2. From germline, CDR1 is LNHDA and CDR2 SQIVND (reference sequence). V was clipped by 5 bases and J by 4 bases; unmatched bases: 11. The CDR3 is 15 residues long. The CDR3 nucleotides are TGTGCCAGTAGTCCTTCCGCAGCGGGGAGTTACGAGCAGTACTTC. Translating gives CASSPSAAGSYEQYF.

V is TRBV29-1 and J is TRBJ1-4; D remains ambiguous. The V end lost 3 bases, the J end lost 11 bases, and 10 bases lay between the germline ends. The CDR3 totals 11 residues. In germline, CDR1 is SQVTM, CDR2 ANQGSEA. CDR3 region: CSVEFVGKLFF. Written as DNA, the CDR3 is TGCAGCGTTGAGTTCGTCGGGAAACTGTTTTTT.

This clonotype was observed many times. The junction and the germline gene differ at one end; a read error may be behind it. J is TRBJ2-1 and V is TRBV5-1; D might be TRBD2 (7 bases). Germline loops: CDR1 SGHRS, CDR2 YFSETQ. CDR3 size: 15 residues. The CDR3, as DNA: TGCGCCAACAGCCGCGAGGGGGGGGCCGATAATGAGCAGTTCTTC. This encodes CANSREGGADNEQFF.

The chain links TRBV5-1 to TRBJ2-7; TRBD1 agrees at 7 bases. The CDR3 has 15 residues. Germline CDR1 and CDR2: SGHRS and YFSETQ. V shed 4 bases and J 2 bases; nucleotides not matched to a gene: 9. CDR3: CASSPGTAATYEQYF. As DNA, the CDR3 is TGCGCCAGCAGCCCCGGGACAGCGGCGACCTACGAGCAGTACTTC.

This chain connects TRBV7-9 to TRBJ1-1; weak D call: TRBD1 (6 bases). Trimming took off 7 bases at V and 3 bases at J, with 18 bases between the two ends. CDR3 length: 15 residues. Germline V gene data show CDR1 as SEHNR and CDR2 as FQNEAQ (reference sequence). This CDR3 reads CASTNRTAGYTEAFF. In nucleotides, the CDR3 is TGTGCCAGCACCAACCGGACAGCTGGATACACTGAAGCTTTCTTT.

This clonotype was observed a few times. The chain recombines TRBV7-3 with TRBJ2-1, with a tentative D call TRBD2 (6 bases). V was pared by 5 bases and J by 10 bases, with 15 bases between. CDR1 is SGHTA and CDR2 is FQGTGA in the germline V gene. The CDR3 covers 13 residues. This CDR3 reads CASSPPSGREQFF. The DNA for the CDR3 is TGTGCCAGCAGCCCCCCCTCAGGGAGGGAGCAGTTCTTC.

The rearrangement joins TRBV7-2 to TRBJ2-7, with TRBD2 identical over 9 bases. Trimming removed 6 bases from V and 3 bases from J; junction bases left unmatched: 6. Per germline, CDR1 SGHTA and CDR2 FQGNSA. The CDR3 extends over 14 amino acids. The CDR3 reads CASSTASGIYEQYF. DNA for the CDR3: TGTGCCAGCAGTACAGCTAGCGGGATCTACGAGCAGTACTTC.

The rearrangement links TRBV5-5 to TRBJ1-1, with D maybe TRBD1 (5 bases). The CDR3 spans 14 residues. The V gene's germline CDR1 is SGHKS and CDR2 YYEKEE (reference sequence). V was pared by 4 bases and J by 3 bases, with 13 bases between. The CDR3 DNA follows: TGTGCCAGCAGCCCCCGACAGTTGGACACTGAAGCTTTCTTT. Its translation is CASSPRQLDTEAFF.

Only a few counts were recorded for this clonotype. The genes are TRBV20-1 and TRBJ2-3; no clear D. Between the trimmed V and J ends, which lost 7 bases and 2 bases, there was a span of 10 bases. This CDR3 is built from 12 residues. Germline V gene sequence: CDR1 DFQATT, CDR2 SNEGSKA (reference sequence). The CDR3 protein is CSVARNTDTQYF. The CDR3 bases are TGCAGTGTCGCACGGAACACAGATACGCAGTATTTT.